This is a list of T cell receptor beta chains from one sample in a study of cytotoxic CD8 clonotypes in ibrutinib-treated CLL. Assay: immunoSEQ multiplex PCR; the TCRdb copy retains only in-frame clones and omits some. Found here are 300,000 to 400,000 clones, roughly two thirds of them singletons; the top ten hold roughly 6.3%. The sample in question was PBMCs, obtained after 36 months of ibrutinib treatment. All receptors come from a human donor with chronic lymphocytic leukemia. The CDR3 runs from the conserved cysteine through the conserved F or W. D genes are given only for firm matches. The size field is filled for only some rows; it gives once, few, many or a size class.

j_gene,d_gene,v_gene,abundance,len,CDR3nt,CDR3aa
TRBJ2-1,TRBD2,TRBV7-3,NA,16,TGTGCCAGCAGCCTCGAACTAGCGGGGGCACCAAATGAGCAGTTCTTC,CASSLELAGAPNEQFF
TRBJ2-3,TRBD2,TRBV29-1,NA,16,TGCAGCGTTCTGAGCGGGGGGGCTCCTTACACAGATACGCAGTATTTT,CSVLSGGAPYTDTQYF
TRBJ2-1,NA,TRBV2,NA,13,TGTGCCAGCGCTGGGGGTCACCTCAATGAGCAGTTCTTC,CASAGGHLNEQFF
TRBJ2-7,TRBD1,TRBV6-4,NA,15,TGTGCCAGCAGCGTTACAGGGGGCTTATCCTACGAGCAGTACTTC,CASSVTGGLSYEQYF
TRBJ2-7,NA,TRBV29-1,NA,11,TGCAGCTCCGGGGCTGTCCACGAGCAGTACTTC,CSSGAVHEQYF
TRBJ1-2,TRBD1,TRBV4-2,NA,16,TGTGCCAGCAGCCAAGATATTAGGGGGCAAGACTATGGCTACACCTTC,CASSQDIRGQDYGYTF
TRBJ2-2,TRBD2,TRBV7-8,NA,16,TGTGCCAGCAGCCGGACTAGCGGCCCAAACACCGGGGAGCTGTTTTTT,CASSRTSGPNTGELFF
TRBJ2-3,NA,TRBV4-3,NA,16,TGCGCCAGCAGCCAAGACGCCGGGACACGCAAAGATACGCAGTATTTT,CASSQDAGTRKDTQYF
TRBJ1-2,TRBD1,TRBV19,NA,15,TGTGCCAGTAGTGTACGACAGGGGAGTGGGTATGGCTACACCTTC,CASSVRQGSGYGYTF
TRBJ1-1,NA,TRBV9,NA,14,TGTGCCAGCAGCGTATGGGAGGGTACGACTGAAGCTTTCTTT,CASSVWEGTTEAFF
TRBJ1-6,NA,TRBV6-5,NA,15,TGTGCCAGCAGTTACGGGAGCTCCTATAATTCACCCCTCCACTTT,CASSYGSSYNSPLHF
TRBJ2-1,NA,TRBV29-1,NA,13,TGCAGCGGCCCCGGGACAATTCACAATGAGCAGTTCTTC,CSGPGTIHNEQFF
TRBJ2-1,NA,TRBV6-5,NA,13,TGTGCCAGCAGTTACTCACTAGCTGATGAGCAGTTCTTC,CASSYSLADEQFF
TRBJ1-5,TRBD1,TRBV7-3,NA,14,TGTGCCAGCAGCGCCGACAGGGGGAGACAGCCCCAGCATTTT,CASSADRGRQPQHF
TRBJ2-7,NA,TRBV11-2,few,12,TGTGCCAGCAGCCCTATTCATCTCGAGCAGTACTTC,CASSPIHLEQYF
TRBJ2-1,TRBD2,TRBV28,NA,18,TGTGCCAGCAGCCCCCCCCCGGGGGGGCGGAGCTCCTACAATGAGCAGTTCTTC,CASSPPPGGRSSYNEQFF
TRBJ2-5,NA,TRBV5-1,few,15,TGCGCCAGCAGCGATGAAGGGCTGGGAATGGAGACCCAGTACTTC,CASSDEGLGMETQYF
TRBJ2-7,TRBD2,TRBV7-2,NA,15,TGTGCCAGCAGCCTGGGGCTAGCGGCGTTCTACGAGCAGTACTTC,CASSLGLAAFYEQYF
TRBJ2-3,TRBD2,TRBV27,few,16,TGTGCCAGCAGATCGGTACTAGCGGGTACGAGAGATACGCAGTATTTT,CASRSVLAGTRDTQYF
TRBJ2-3,NA,TRBV2,NA,13,TGTGCCAGCATCCAGCTAATCACAGATACGCAGTATTTT,CASIQLITDTQYF
TRBJ2-3,NA,TRBV7-2,NA,12,TGTGCCAGCAGCTCCTCCCTAGATACGCAGTATTTT,CASSSSLDTQYF
TRBJ1-2,NA,TRBV19,NA,14,TGTGCCAGTAGTCCGGACATTACTCAAGCTGGCTACACCTTC,CASSPDITQAGYTF
TRBJ2-1,NA,TRBV19,NA,17,TGTGCCAGTAGTAGACCAAAACTAGTTGGGTCCTACAATGAGCAGTTCTTC,CASSRPKLVGSYNEQFF
TRBJ2-1,NA,TRBV2,NA,15,TGTGCCAGCAGTGATCGCGGGGCGATCTACAATGAGCAGTTCTTC,CASSDRGAIYNEQFF
TRBJ1-4,NA,TRBV12-5,NA,11,TGTGCTAGTGGAGGATGGGAGAAACTGTTTTTT,CASGGWEKLFF
TRBJ2-7,NA,TRBV27,NA,13,TGTGCCAGCAGTTTTTTTCGGGATTCAGAGCAGTACTTC,CASSFFRDSEQYF
TRBJ1-1,TRBD1,TRBV28,NA,16,TGTGCCAGCAGCCTTAGATTGGGACAGGTCAGTACTGAAGCTTTCTTT,CASSLRLGQVSTEAFF
TRBJ2-7,NA,TRBV13,once,11,TGTGCCAGCAGCTACTCGGACGAGCAGTACTTC,CASSYSDEQYF
TRBJ2-7,TRBD2,TRBV4-3,NA,16,TGCGCCAGCAGCGCTACCTGGGGCGGGAGCGCCTACGAGCAGTACTTC,CASSATWGGSAYEQYF
TRBJ2-3,TRBD2,TRBV9,few,14,TGTGCCAGCAGCCAACTAGCGGGAGGGGATACGCAGTATTTT,CASSQLAGGDTQYF
TRBJ2-1,NA,TRBV15,NA,15,TGTGCCACCAGCAGGCGGTTGGGGATCCGCAATGAGCAGTTCTTC,CATSRRLGIRNEQFF
TRBJ2-5,NA,TRBV29-1,NA,12,TGCAGCGTTGTAGTAGGGGAGGTGACCCAGTACTTC,CSVVVGEVTQYF
TRBJ2-7,NA,TRBV5-1,NA,20,TGCGCCAGCAGCTTGTTTCTTAGGTCCCCAAGACATCCCGAAAGCTACGAGCAGTACTTC,CASSLFLRSPRHPESYEQYF
TRBJ1-2,NA,TRBV7-3,few,15,TGTGCCAGCAGCCTACAGAAGGGGGAAGGCTATGGCTACACCTTC,CASSLQKGEGYGYTF
TRBJ1-5,NA,TRBV19,few,15,TGTGCCAGTAGTATAGGCAGGAGCCGCAATCAGCCCCAGCATTTT,CASSIGRSRNQPQHF
TRBJ2-2,NA,TRBV18,NA,16,TGTGCCAGCTCACCAAGGGGTCAGCCATTGACCGGGGAGCTGTTTTTT,CASSPRGQPLTGELFF
TRBJ2-5,NA,TRBV7-2,NA,13,TGTGCCAGCAGCCCGACAGGGAGGGAGACCCAGTACTTC,CASSPTGRETQYF
TRBJ2-7,NA,TRBV7-8,NA,15,TGTGCCAGCAGCTTAGGCGGTTGGGACTCCTACGAGCAGTACTTC,CASSLGGWDSYEQYF
TRBJ2-7,NA,TRBV15,NA,15,TGTGCCACCAGCAGAGGAGGAGGGAGCTCCTACGAGCAGTACTTC,CATSRGGGSSYEQYF